These T cell receptor beta chains were read from a single sample in a study of technical replicates of blood from a handful of donors. The data were produced by immunoSEQ multiplex PCR, yet TCRdb's version contains in-frame clones alone and is incomplete. Of over 60,000 clones in the sample, roughly 93% were seen once. The sequencing input was T cells isolated from PBMCs. The origin of the receptors is a human donor in good health. CDR3s leave out the opening cysteine and the closing phenylalanine or tryptophan. The listing skips clone size in some rows; elsewhere it reads once, few, many or a size class.

TRBV4-1,TRBJ1-6,NA,ASSQERGRGTSPLH
TRBV5-1,TRBJ2-7,few,ASSLQFGSYEQY
TRBV9,TRBJ2-2,NA,ASSVLQGADGELF
TRBV2,TRBJ2-1,NA,ASSEGGGGRDEQF
TRBV10-3,TRBJ2-2,NA,AIESREGSTGELF
TRBV11-2,TRBJ2-5,NA,ASSLAGQTQETQY
TRBV12-5,TRBJ1-5,NA,ASGSWGDRGNQPQH
TRBV6-5,TRBJ2-7,NA,ASSLLAGGGYEQY
TRBV18,TRBJ2-2,NA,ASSPGGSMDGELF
TRBV29-1,TRBJ2-5,NA,SVRSGGAGGETQY
TRBV7-9,TRBJ2-7,NA,ASSPPGLAAYEQY
TRBV4-1,TRBJ2-7,NA,ASSPGQGSSYEQY
TRBV5-1,TRBJ2-7,NA,ASSYAGGEYEQY
TRBV27,TRBJ2-1,NA,ASSPFPRERGQF
TRBV27,TRBJ2-5,NA,ASRTRNRETQY
TRBV29-1,TRBJ1-4,NA,SVGFRSEKLF
TRBV6-6,TRBJ1-5,NA,ASSPGQAPNQPQH
TRBV19,TRBJ2-7,NA,ASSNGDWLAGVQREQY
TRBV7-9,TRBJ1-3,NA,ASSPGSGNTIY
TRBV6-5,TRBJ1-2,NA,ASRDSELGYT
TRBV13,TRBJ2-3,NA,ASSLPTGTSGTIDTQY
TRBV30,TRBJ1-5,NA,AWDRGRSNQPQH
TRBV4-1,TRBJ2-3,NA,ASELAGSNDPQN
TRBV14,TRBJ1-4,NA,ASSQVTMTGANEKLF
TRBV15,TRBJ2-7,NA,ATSSLAFRNYSYEQY
TRBV10-3,TRBJ2-7,NA,AISEIQGYEQY